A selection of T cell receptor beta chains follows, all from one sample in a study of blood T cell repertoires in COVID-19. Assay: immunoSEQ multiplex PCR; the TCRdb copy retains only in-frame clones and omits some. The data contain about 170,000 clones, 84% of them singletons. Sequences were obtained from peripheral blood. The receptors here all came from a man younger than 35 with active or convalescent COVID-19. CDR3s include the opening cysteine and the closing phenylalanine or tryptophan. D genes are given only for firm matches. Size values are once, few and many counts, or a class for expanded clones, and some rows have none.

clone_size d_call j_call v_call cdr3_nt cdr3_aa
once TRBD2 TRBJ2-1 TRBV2 TGTGCCAGCAGGGTAGCGGGAGGGCCCCACAATGAGCAGTTCTTC CASRVAGGPHNEQFF
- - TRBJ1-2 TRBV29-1 TGCAGCGTTGGGGCAGGGTCTGGTGGGTATGGCTACACCTTC CSVGAGSGGYGYTF
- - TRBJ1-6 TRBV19 TGTGCCAGTAGTATCCTTCTTTCGGGGATCTCACCCCTCCACTTT CASSILLSGISPLHF
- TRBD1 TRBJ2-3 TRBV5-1 TGCGCCAGCTCCCCACGGCGGCAGGGGGTGGATACGCAGTATTTT CASSPRRQGVDTQYF
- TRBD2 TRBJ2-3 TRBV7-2 TGTGCCAGCAGCTTAGGCCTAGCGGGGGCCCGCACAGATACGCAGTATTTT CASSLGLAGARTDTQYF
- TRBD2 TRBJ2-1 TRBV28 TGTGCCAGCAATTCACCGGGACTAGCGGGATTAGGTCAGTTCTTC CASNSPGLAGLGQFF
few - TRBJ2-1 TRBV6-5 TGTGCCAGCAGCCGCGGGACTCAAACCTACAATGAGCAGTTCTTC CASSRGTQTYNEQFF
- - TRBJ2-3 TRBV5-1 TGCGCCAGCAGCTTGGTTAAGATGGGACTCAGCACAGATACGCAGTATTTT CASSLVKMGLSTDTQYF
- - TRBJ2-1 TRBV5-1 TGCGCCAGCCTCCCGAGAGGCAATGAGCAGTTCTTC CASLPRGNEQFF
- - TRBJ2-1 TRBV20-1 TGCAGTGCTAGTATACGGAATGAGCAGTTCTTC CSASIRNEQFF
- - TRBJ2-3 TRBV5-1 TGCGCCAGCAGCTTGGAGCAGGCCACAGATACGCAGTATTTT CASSLEQATDTQYF
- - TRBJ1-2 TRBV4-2 TGTGCCAGCAGCCAAGATCAGGGAGGCGGCTATGGCTACACCTTC CASSQDQGGGYGYTF
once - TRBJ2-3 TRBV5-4 TGTGCCAGCAGCTCTGCAGTGGATAGGGGGGATACGCAGTATTTT CASSSAVDRGDTQYF
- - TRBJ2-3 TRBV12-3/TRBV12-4 TGTGCCAGCAGACAAGACGGGTCAGATACGCAGTATTTT CASRQDGSDTQYF
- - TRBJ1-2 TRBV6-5 TGTGCCAGCATGACAGCATTATATGGCTACACCTTC CASMTALYGYTF
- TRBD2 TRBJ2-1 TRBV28 TGTGCCAGCAGTACTAGCGGGAGGGGGCAGTTCTTC CASSTSGRGQFF
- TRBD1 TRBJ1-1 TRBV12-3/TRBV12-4 TGTGCCAGCAGTCGACAGGGGTACACTGAAGCTTTCTTT CASSRQGYTEAFF
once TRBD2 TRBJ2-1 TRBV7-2 TGTGCCAGCAGCACTAGCGGGGGGAGCTCCTACAATGAGCAGTTCTTC CASSTSGGSSYNEQFF
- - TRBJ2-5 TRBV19 TGTGCCAGTAGTATAAGGCAGGGTCAAGAGACCCAGTACTTC CASSIRQGQETQYF
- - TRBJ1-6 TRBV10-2 TGCGCCAGCAGTGAGACCCCACAGGTGTCCTATAATTCACCCCTCCACTTT CASSETPQVSYNSPLHF
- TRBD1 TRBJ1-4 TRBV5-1 TGCGCCAGCAGCTTGGCAACCGGGACAGGGGGCCGAGGGGAAAAACTGTTTTTT CASSLATGTGGRGEKLFF
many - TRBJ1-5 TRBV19 TGTGCCAGTTCGAGGTCCCGCAATCAGCCCCAGCATTTT CASSRSRNQPQHF